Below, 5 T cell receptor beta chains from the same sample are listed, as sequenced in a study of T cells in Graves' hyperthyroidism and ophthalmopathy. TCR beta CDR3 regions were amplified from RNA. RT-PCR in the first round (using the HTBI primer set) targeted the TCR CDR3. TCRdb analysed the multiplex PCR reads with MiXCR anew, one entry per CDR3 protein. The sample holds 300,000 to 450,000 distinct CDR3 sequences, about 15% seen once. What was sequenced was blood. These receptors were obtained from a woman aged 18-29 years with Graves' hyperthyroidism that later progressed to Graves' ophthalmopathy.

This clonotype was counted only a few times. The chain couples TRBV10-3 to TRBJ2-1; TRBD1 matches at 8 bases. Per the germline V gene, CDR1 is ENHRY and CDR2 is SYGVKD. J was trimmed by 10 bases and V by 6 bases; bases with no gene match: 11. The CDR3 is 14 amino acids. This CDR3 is CAIRSQGASQEQFF. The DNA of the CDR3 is TGTGCCATCAGAAGTCAGGGGGCGAGTCAGGAGCAGTTCTTC.

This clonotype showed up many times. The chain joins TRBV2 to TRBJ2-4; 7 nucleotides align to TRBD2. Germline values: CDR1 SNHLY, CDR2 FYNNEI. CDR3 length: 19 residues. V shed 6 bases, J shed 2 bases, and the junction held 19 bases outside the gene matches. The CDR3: CASSGTGLVPYITKNIQYF. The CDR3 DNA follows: TGTGCCAGCAGCGGAACCGGACTAGTCCCTTACATAACCAAAAACATTCAGTACTTC.

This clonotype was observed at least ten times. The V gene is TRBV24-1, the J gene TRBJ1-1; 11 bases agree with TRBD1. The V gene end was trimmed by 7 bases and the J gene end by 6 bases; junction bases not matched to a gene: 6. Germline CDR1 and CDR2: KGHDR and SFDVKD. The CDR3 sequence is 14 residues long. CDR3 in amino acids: CATRGQGVFSEAFF. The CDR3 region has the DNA TGTGCCACCAGGGGACAGGGGGTATTTTCTGAAGCTTTCTTT.

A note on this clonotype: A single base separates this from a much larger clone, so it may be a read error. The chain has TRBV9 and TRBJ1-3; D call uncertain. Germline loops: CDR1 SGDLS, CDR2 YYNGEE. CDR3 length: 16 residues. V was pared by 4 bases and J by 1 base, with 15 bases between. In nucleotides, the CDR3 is TGTGCCAGCAGCATCCTTAACGGTCGGTCTGGAAACACCATATATTTT. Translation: CASSILNGRSGNTIYF.

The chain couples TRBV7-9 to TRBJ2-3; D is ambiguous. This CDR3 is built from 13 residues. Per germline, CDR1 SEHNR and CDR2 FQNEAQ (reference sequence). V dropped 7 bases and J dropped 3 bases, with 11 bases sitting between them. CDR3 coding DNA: TGTGCCAGCACGGACCTATGGACAGATACGCAGTATTTT. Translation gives CASTDLWTDTQYF.